Below are 9 T cell receptor beta chains sequenced from a single sample in a study of neurological immune-mediated disorders (dated by TCRdb to the late 2010s). The method behind the library was 5' RACE. TCRdb records Illumina HiSeq 2500 as the sequencer. Through fastp at Q25 and MiXCR, TCRdb rebuilt clones from the public reads, retaining in-frame beta chains. Rows are unified per CDR3 protein, each entry keeping the most common DNA and genes. In all, the sample holds 50,000 to 65,000 distinct CDR3 sequences, and 3.6% of those were seen once. In total, the top ten clones hold around 1.5% of the sample. The material sequenced was PBMCs. The receptors here all came from a man in his thirties or forties with multiple sclerosis.

This clonotype was picked up many times. This chain links TRBV28 with TRBJ1-1; possibly TRBD1 for D (5 bases). The germline V and J ends were trimmed by 10 bases and 1 base, with 22 bases remaining between them. CDR1 MDHEN and CDR2 SYDVKM come from the germline V gene. The CDR3 extends over 16 amino acids. CDR3 nucleotides: TGTGCCACCCATCGAGGGGAGGAGATGCCGAACACTGAAGCTTTCTTT. This translates into CATHRGEEMPNTEAFF.

This clonotype showed up many times. The chain uses TRBV4-1 and TRBJ1-4; TRBD1 aligns across 7 bases. Germline V CDR1 and CDR2: MGHRA, YSYEKL. Trimming removed 5 bases from V and 5 bases from J; junction bases left unmatched: 2. This CDR3 is 13 amino acids long. The CDR3 is CASSTTGNEKLFF. Written as DNA, the CDR3 is TGCGCCAGCAGCACGACAGGGAATGAAAAACTGTTTTTT.

This clonotype was recorded many times. J is TRBJ2-7 and V is TRBV29-1, with D uncertain. The CDR3 totals 11 residues. Germline-derived CDR1 and CDR2 are SQVTM and ANQGSEA. Trimming took off 6 bases at V and 3 bases at J, with 9 bases between the two ends. CDR3 region: CSVRHNYEQYF. CDR3 nucleotide sequence: TGCAGCGTACGGCACAACTACGAGCAGTACTTC.

This clonotype was seen ten or more times. This chain uses TRBV5-8 with TRBJ2-5; 13 bases match TRBD2. CDR3 length: 16 residues. CDR1 SGHTS and CDR2 YDEGEE come from the germline V gene. Trimming at V came to 3 bases and at J to 0 bases, leaving 2 bases not matched to a gene. CDR3 in amino acids: CASSWGLAGYQETQYF. CDR3 in DNA: TGTGCCAGCAGCTGGGGACTAGCGGGATACCAAGAGACCCAGTACTTC.

A word on this clonotype: At one end the junction does not follow the germline gene, possibly because of a read error. This chain connects TRBV7-6 to TRBJ1-5; D call uncertain. This CDR3 has 13 amino acids. Germline CDR1 and CDR2: SGHVS and FNYEAQ. In DNA, the CDR3 is TGTGCCAGCAGCTTAACGGGCAATCAGCCCCAGAATTTT. Amino acids: CASSLTGNQPQNF.

This clonotype was picked up many times. The V call is TRBV28, the J call TRBJ2-5; tentatively, D is TRBD1 or TRBD2 (5 bases each). CDR1 and CDR2 (germline): MDHEN, SYDVKM. CDR3 length equals 14 residues. V was cut by 4 bases and J by 7 bases, with 16 bases left in between. For the CDR3, the DNA is TGTGCCAGCAGTTCCGGGACCACTCCAGGGACCCAGTACTTC. This translates into CASSSGTTPGTQYF.

This clonotype has a count of ten or more. This CDR3 is CASLGMNTEAFF. The CDR3 nucleotides read TGTGCCAGCTTAGGGATGAACACTGAAGCTTTCTTT. The rearrangement links TRBV13 to TRBJ1-1, with D uncertain. Per the germline V gene, CDR1 is PRHDT and CDR2 is FYEKMQ (reference sequence). V gave up 8 bases and J gave up 0 bases, with 7 bases separating them. The CDR3 length is 12 residues. Full variable domain (rest looked up from reference TRBV13 and TRBJ1-1): AAGVIQSPRHLIKEKRETATLKCYPIPRHDTVYWYQQGPGQDPQFLISFYEKMQSDKGSIPDRFSAQQFSDYHSELNMSSLELGDSALYFCASLGMNTEAFFGQGTRLTVV.

At least ten counts were recorded for this clonotype. This chain connects TRBV7-9 to TRBJ2-5; 8 bases align to TRBD2. This CDR3 contains 16 residues. Germline values: CDR1 SEHNR, CDR2 FQNEAQ (reference sequence). Germline trimming cut 1 base from V and 1 base from J; bases unmatched to any gene: 5. CDR3 residues: CASSLVAGRPQETQYF. The CDR3 DNA reads as TGTGCCAGCAGCTTAGTAGCGGGGAGGCCCCAAGAGACCCAGTACTTC.

This clonotype has at least ten counts. In DNA form, the CDR3 reads TGCGCCAGCAGCCCGAACTACAGGGACTATGGCTACACCTTC. Translating it yields CASSPNYRDYGYTF. The chain combines TRBV5-1 with TRBJ1-2, with D perhaps TRBD1 (6 bases). There are 14 residues in the CDR3. The germline gives CDR1 SGHRS, CDR2 YFSETQ. Trimming removed 4 bases at V and 3 bases at J, with 13 bases between.